Following are 12 T cell receptor beta chains from one sample sequenced in a study of cytomegalovirus exposure and HLA in healthy donors. Amplification used 60 Vbeta primers and 13 Jbeta primers. Profiling relied on immunoSEQ multiplex PCR, and the TCRdb table lists in-frame clones only, not all of them. The data hold over 150,000 clones, with roughly four fifths observed a single time. The material sequenced was PBMCs. Every receptor here comes from a man aged 18 to 30 in good health and CMV-seronegative.

The V and J genes are TRBV7-9 and TRBJ2-7; 7 bases are a match to TRBD2. The junction had 4 bases not matched to a gene; V was cut back by 5 bases and J by 0 bases. This CDR3 is 14 amino acids long. Germline values: CDR1 SEHNR, CDR2 FQNEAQ (reference sequence). The CDR3 region has the DNA TGTGCCAGCAGCCCATGGACTAGCTCCTACGAGCAGTACTTC. Its protein is CASSPWTSSYEQYF. The full variable domain, rest sourced from reference TRBV7-9 and TRBJ2-7, is DTGVSQNPRHKITKRGQNVTFRCDPISEHNRLYWYRQTLGQGPEFLTYFQNEAQLEKSRLLSDRFSAERPKGSFSTLEIQRTEQGDSAMYLCASSPWTSSYEQYFGPGTRLTVT.

This chain uses TRBV30 with TRBJ2-2; 8 nucleotides line up with TRBD2. Germline CDR1 and CDR2: GTSNPN and SVGIG (reference sequence). CDR3 length: 13 amino acids. After removal of 8 bases from V and 6 bases from J, the junction contained 8 bases not matched to a gene. The CDR3 protein is CALTRGGPGELFF. In nucleotides, the CDR3 is TGTGCCCTAACTCGGGGGGGTCCCGGGGAGCTGTTTTTT.

The chain links TRBV14 to TRBJ2-7; D remains ambiguous. V lost 0 bases to trimming and J lost 6 bases, with 15 bases between them. The length of the CDR3 is 15 residues. Germline values: CDR1 SGHDN, CDR2 FVKESK. CDR3 amino acids: CASSQDSRVRIEQYF. The CDR3 DNA is TGTGCCAGCAGCCAAGACTCCCGAGTACGTATCGAGCAGTACTTC.

This sequence joins TRBV25-1 and TRBJ2-5; 12 nucleotides match TRBD2. Germline assignment: CDR1 MGHDK and CDR2 SYGVNS. Trimming cost V 4 bases and J 4 bases; bases outside gene matches: 7. This CDR3 region has 16 residues. The CDR3 nucleotides are TGTGCCAGCAGTGGCCAGACTAGCGGGAGAGGAGAGACCCAGTACTTC. It translates to CASSGQTSGRGETQYF. The variable domain in full, with the rest retrieved from reference TRBV25-1 and TRBJ2-5, is EADIYQTPRYLVIGTGKKITLECSQTMGHDKMYWYQQDPGMELHLIHYSYGVNSTEKGDLSSESTVSRIRTEHFPLTLESARPSHTSQYLCASSGQTSGRGETQYFGPGTRLLVL.

V gene TRBV28 combines with J gene TRBJ2-5, with a possible D match to TRBD1 (5 bases). This CDR3 contains 14 residues. Germline-derived CDR1 and CDR2 are MDHEN and SYDVKM. Trimming cost V 7 bases and J 1 base, with 13 bases left between them. CDR3 in DNA: TGTGCCAGCACCCAGCAGGGTCCCCAAGAGACCCAGTACTTC. Its translation: CASTQQGPQETQYF.

The chain uses TRBV6-5 and TRBJ2-1; TRBD2 agrees at 13 bases. The CDR3 length is 15 residues. J lost 7 bases, V lost 4 bases, and 4 bases had no gene match. CDR1 and CDR2 (germline): MNHEY, SVGAGI. The DNA of the CDR3 is TGTGCCAGCAGTTTGCGGACTAGCGGGAGTAATGAGCAGTTCTTC. This encodes CASSLRTSGSNEQFF.

This clone was found once. CDR3 nucleotides: TGCAGCGTCGGGCGACAGGTCGGAGATACGCAGTATTTT. It specifies CSVGRQVGDTQYF. The genes are TRBV29-1 and TRBJ2-3; a possible D gene is TRBD1 (6 bases). V was shortened by 6 bases and J by 5 bases, with 15 bases between the two germline ends. The germline V gene has CDR1 SQVTM and CDR2 ANQGSEA. The CDR3 runs 13 residues.

Here the CDR3 reads CASGRWREGLHTQYF. For the CDR3, the DNA is TGTGCCAGCGGTCGATGGCGGGAGGGCCTACATACGCAGTATTTT. The rearrangement joins TRBV11-3 to TRBJ2-3; 9 nucleotides align to TRBD2. Trimming took 8 bases from V and 7 from J; bases not matched to a gene: 13. Germline-derived CDR1 and CDR2 are SGHNT and YENEEA. This CDR3 contains 15 residues.

The chain carries TRBV6-5 and TRBJ1-1; D gene uncertain. This CDR3 is 16 amino acids long. V was clipped by 4 bases and J by 3 bases, with 18 bases between them. CDR1 and CDR2 from the germline V gene are MNHEY and SVGAGI. CDR3 protein: CASSFAQAGRHTEAFF. The CDR3, as DNA: TGTGCCAGCAGTTTCGCCCAAGCCGGGAGACACACTGAAGCTTTCTTT.

The table lists this clone with a count of one. The rearrangement uses TRBV27 and TRBJ1-2, with 9 bases lining up with TRBD1. The CDR3 runs to 14 residues. CDR1 and CDR2 from the germline V gene are MNHEY and SMNVEV (reference sequence). V trimming: 3 bases; J trimming: 4 bases; junction bases outside the gene matches: 3. CDR3 loop: CASSFGTGPYGYTF. Written as DNA, the CDR3 is TGTGCCAGCAGTTTCGGGACAGGGCCCTATGGCTACACCTTC.

This clone was seen only once. The V and J genes are TRBV2 and TRBJ1-5, with D unclear. The CDR3 consists of 14 residues. V dropped 3 bases and J dropped 1 base, with 7 bases sitting between them. In germline, CDR1 is SNHLY, CDR2 FYNNEI. Here the CDR3 reads CASSDAGSNQPQHF. The CDR3 nucleotides are TGTGCCAGCAGTGACGCGGGGAGCAATCAGCCCCAGCATTTT.

The rearrangement links TRBV4-2 to TRBJ2-7; maybe TRBD1 (6 bases). From germline, CDR1 is LGHNA and CDR2 YNFKEQ. Trimming shortened V by 1 base and J by 2 bases, and 24 bases separated the two germline ends. The CDR3 is 19 residues long. CDR3: CASSQASAITGSLAYEQYF. The DNA of the CDR3 is TGTGCCAGCAGCCAAGCTTCGGCTATTACAGGGAGCCTAGCCTACGAGCAGTACTTC.